This T cell receptor (beta chain) derives from a study of T cell repertoires in cytomegalovirus infection. Study-level information: From public TCR beta signatures came an indication of both CMV infection and matching HLA type.

The sample holds many counts of this clonotype. Its target is unknown. MiXCR, run by TCRdb on the reads, gives a single entry per CDR3 protein. The sample has about 80,000 distinct CDR3 sequences; 3.7% are singletons. Points from the study as a whole: People with CMV and the relevant HLA were identified by cumulative public TCR beta family frequency. What dominated the ex vivo response were HLA-C-restricted CMV-specific TCR beta clonotypes.

Material: PBMCs. The TCR originated in a human donor in good health (CMV status not recorded). Some clones in this sample may be carry-over from other donors' samples.

The CDR3 loop is CASSSPGQGRSYYGYTF. The CDR3, as DNA: TGTGCCAGCAGCTCCCCGGGACAGGGTCGATCTTACTATGGCTACACCTTC. The chain has TRBV7-4 and TRBJ1-2; TRBD1 matches at 9 bases. Trimming removed 4 bases from V and 3 bases from J; junction bases left unmatched: 12. The CDR3 length is 17 residues. Germline CDR1 and CDR2: SGHVT and SQSDAQ. Using reference TRBV7-4 and TRBJ1-2 for the parts outside the CDR3, the full variable domain is GAGVSQSPRYKVAKRGRDVALRCDSISGHVTLYWYRQTLGQGSEVLTYSQSDAQRDKSGRPSGRFSAERPERSVSTLKIQRTEQGDSAVYLCASSSPGQGRSYYGYTFGSGTRLTVV.